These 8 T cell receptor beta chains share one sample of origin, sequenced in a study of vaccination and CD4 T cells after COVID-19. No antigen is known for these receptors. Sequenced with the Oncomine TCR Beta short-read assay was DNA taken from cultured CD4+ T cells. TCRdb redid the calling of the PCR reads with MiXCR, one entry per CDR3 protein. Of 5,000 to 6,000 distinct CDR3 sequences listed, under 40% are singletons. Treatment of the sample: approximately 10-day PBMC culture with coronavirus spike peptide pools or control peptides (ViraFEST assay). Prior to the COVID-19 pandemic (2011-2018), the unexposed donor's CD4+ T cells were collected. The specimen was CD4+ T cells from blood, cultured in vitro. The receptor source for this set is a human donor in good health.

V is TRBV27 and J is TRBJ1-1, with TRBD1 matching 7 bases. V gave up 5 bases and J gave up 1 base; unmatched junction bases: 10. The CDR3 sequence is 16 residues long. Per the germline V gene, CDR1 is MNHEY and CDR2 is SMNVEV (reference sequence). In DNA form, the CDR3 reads TGTGCCAGCAGTGGGTGGACAGGAGGAGGGAACACTGAAGCTTTCTTT. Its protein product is CASSGWTGGGNTEAFF.

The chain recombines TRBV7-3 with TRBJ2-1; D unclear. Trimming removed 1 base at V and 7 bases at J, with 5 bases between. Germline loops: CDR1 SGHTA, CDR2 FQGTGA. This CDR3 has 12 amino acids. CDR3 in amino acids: CASSLKGNEQFF. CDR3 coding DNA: TGTGCCAGCAGCTTAAAAGGAAATGAGCAGTTCTTC. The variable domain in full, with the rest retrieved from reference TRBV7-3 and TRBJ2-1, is GAGVSQTPSNKVTEKGKYVELRCDPISGHTALYWYRQSLGQGPEFLIYFQGTGAADDSGLPNDRFFAVRPEGSVSTLKIQRTERGDSAVYLCASSLKGNEQFFGPGTRLTVL.

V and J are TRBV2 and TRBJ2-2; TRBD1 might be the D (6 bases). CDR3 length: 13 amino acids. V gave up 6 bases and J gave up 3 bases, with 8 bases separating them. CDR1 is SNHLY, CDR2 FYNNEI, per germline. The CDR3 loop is CASRQGYTGELFF. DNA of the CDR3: TGTGCCAGCAGACAGGGATACACCGGGGAGCTGTTTTTT.

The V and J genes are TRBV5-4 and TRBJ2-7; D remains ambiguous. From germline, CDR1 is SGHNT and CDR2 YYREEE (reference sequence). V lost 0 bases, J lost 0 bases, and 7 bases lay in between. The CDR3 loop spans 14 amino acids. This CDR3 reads CASSLGGSSYEQYF. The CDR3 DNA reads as TGTGCCAGCAGCTTGGGGGGAAGCTCCTACGAGCAGTACTTC.

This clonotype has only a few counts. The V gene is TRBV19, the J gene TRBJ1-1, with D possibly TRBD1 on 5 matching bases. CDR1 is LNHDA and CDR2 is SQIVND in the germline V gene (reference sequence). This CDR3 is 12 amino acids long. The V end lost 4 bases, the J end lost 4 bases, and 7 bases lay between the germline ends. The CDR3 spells CASSNGGTEAFF. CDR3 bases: TGTGCCAGTAGTAACGGGGGCACTGAAGCTTTCTTT.

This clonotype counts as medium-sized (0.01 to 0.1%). In nucleotides, the CDR3 is TGTGCCAGCAGCCCTAACACGGGATTGGATTTCTTT. This sequence encodes CASSPNTGLDFF. The chain is built from TRBV7-9 and TRBJ1-1; D is uncertain. The V end was cut by 5 bases, the J end by 13 bases, with 17 bases between. The germline V gene has CDR1 SEHNR and CDR2 FQNEAQ (reference sequence). The CDR3 loop spans 12 amino acids.

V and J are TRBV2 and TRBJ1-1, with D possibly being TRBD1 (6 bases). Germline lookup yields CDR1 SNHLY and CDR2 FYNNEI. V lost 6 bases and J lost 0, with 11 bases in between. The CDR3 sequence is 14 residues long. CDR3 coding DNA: TGTGCCAGCAGGGCAGGGGAGCTGAACACTGAAGCTTTCTTT. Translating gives CASRAGELNTEAFF.

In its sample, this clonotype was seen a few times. The CDR3 region is CASSFLETQYF. CDR3 DNA: TGTGCCAGCAGCTTTCTAGAGACCCAGTACTTC. The rearrangement links TRBV7-2 to TRBJ2-5; D not certain. Deletions cut 3 bases from V and 4 bases from J, with 3 bases between. This CDR3 has 11 amino acids. Germline CDR1 SGHTA, CDR2 FQGNSA.